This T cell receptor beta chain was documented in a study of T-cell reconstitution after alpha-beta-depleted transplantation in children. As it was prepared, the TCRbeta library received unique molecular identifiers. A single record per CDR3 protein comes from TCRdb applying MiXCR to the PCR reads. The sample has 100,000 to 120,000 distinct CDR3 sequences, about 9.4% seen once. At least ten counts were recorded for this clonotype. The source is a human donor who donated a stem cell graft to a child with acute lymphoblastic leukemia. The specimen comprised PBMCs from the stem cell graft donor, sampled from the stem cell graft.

CDR3 sequence: CASSTWTTRTDTQYF. CDR3 in DNA: TGTGCCAGCAGCACCTGGACTACACGCACAGATACGCAGTATTTT. The rearrangement links TRBV7-2 to TRBJ2-3, with a weak D call TRBD2 (6 bases). Trimming pared 5 bases from V and 1 base from J, leaving 13 bases between. The CDR3 has 15 residues. CDR1 and CDR2 (germline): SGHTA, FQGNSA.